This TCR beta chain stems from a study of T cell responses to AZD1222 COVID-19 vaccine. This clone was recorded only once. The antigen is unknown. TCRdb's copy holds only in-frame clones and misses some; the assay was immunoSEQ multiplex PCR. The sample shows some 24,000 clones, 86% of them seen only once. Study conclusions and caveats: Spike as a whole was targeted by vaccine-associated CD4 TCRs, dominant at 160-218 and 743-854. Donors in the cohort were predominantly white British and more often female, and clonal diversity was possibly underestimated.

The V and J ends lost 2 bases and 2 bases, in that order; junction bases with no gene match: 4. The CDR3 has 15 residues. CDR1 and CDR2 (germline): KGHSH, LQKENI. The chain recombines TRBV18 with TRBJ2-7; TRBD1 matches 9 bases. The sample in question was peripheral blood, obtained 28 days after the second AZD1222 dose. This sequence originates from an adult who received the AZD1222 COVID-19 vaccine. The DNA of the CDR3 is TGTGCCAGCTCACCAGGGACAGGGAAAACCTACGAGCAGTACTTC. Protein: CASSPGTGKTYEQYF.